This T cell receptor (beta chain) is drawn from a study of identical twins' blood T cells. Whole-study context: Roughly 6 alpha and roughly six beta libraries together yielded tens of millions of reads.

This clonotype was counted a few times. No antigen is known for it. Whole-study findings and limits: Out-of-frame TCRbeta clonotypes reportedly had markedly more similar V usage in twins than unrelated donors.

TCRdb re-called the 5' RACE reads with MiXCR, one entry per CDR3 protein. The data show 350,000 to 400,000 distinct CDR3 sequences, about 28% seen once. The germline gives CDR1 ENHRY, CDR2 SYGVKD. This CDR3 spans 16 amino acids. The V and J ends lost 0 bases and 3 bases respectively, with 12 bases between them. The clonotype was recovered from a woman between 18 and 50 years old in good health. The material sequenced was PBMCs. The chain has TRBV10-3 and TRBJ2-1; perhaps TRBD2 as D (7 bases). CDR3 sequence (DNA): TGTGCCATCAGTGAGTCGATAGGGGGGGTCTACAATGAGCAGTTCTTC. Protein sequence: CAISESIGGVYNEQFF.